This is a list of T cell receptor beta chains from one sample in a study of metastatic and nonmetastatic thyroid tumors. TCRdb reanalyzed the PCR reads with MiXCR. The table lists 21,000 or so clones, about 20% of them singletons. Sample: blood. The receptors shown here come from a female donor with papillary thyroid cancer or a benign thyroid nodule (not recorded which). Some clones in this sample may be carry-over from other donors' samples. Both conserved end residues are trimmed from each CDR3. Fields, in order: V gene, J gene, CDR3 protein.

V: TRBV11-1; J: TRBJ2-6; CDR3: AKTAPAYSWANVLT
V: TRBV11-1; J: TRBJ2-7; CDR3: ASSLELAVAGDFWGYEQY
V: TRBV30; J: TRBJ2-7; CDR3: AWSSGFNEQY
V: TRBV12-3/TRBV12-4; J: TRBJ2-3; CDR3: ASSLGLSSTDTQY
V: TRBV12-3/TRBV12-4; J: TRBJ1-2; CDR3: ASSLARLYGYT
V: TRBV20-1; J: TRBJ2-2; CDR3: SVAGGTGELF
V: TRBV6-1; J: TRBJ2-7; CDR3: ASSFGTSYEQY
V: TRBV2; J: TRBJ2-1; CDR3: ASPERVTGGGDEQF
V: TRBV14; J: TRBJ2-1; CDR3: ASSKGQGLLLSYNEQF
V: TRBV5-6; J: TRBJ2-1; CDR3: ASSFGPPGQEHNEQF
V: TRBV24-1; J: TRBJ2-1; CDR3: ATSDSVGLAGAEQF
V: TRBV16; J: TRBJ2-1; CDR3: ASSPRVESSPLSSYNEQF
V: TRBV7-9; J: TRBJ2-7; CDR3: ASSLISYEQY
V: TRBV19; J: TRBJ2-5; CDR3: ASSIDYSGGQETQY
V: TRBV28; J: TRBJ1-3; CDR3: ASRSESGNTIY
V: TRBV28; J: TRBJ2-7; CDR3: ASSFFGLACEQY
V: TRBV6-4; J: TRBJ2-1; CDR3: ASSATSWEYNEQF
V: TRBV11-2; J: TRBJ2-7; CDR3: ASSLPARGGSGEQY
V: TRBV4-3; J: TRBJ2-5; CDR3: ASSHGGGPSETQY
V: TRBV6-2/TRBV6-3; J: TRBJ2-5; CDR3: ASSSMVRGETQY
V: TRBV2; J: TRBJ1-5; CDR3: ASRDRGGQPQH
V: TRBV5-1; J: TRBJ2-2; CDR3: ASSLVAQTGELF
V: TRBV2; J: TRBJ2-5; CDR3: AVDRGQTQY
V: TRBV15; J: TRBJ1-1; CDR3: ATSRDRGFDTEAF
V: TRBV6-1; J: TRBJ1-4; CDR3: ASSQPKGEKLF
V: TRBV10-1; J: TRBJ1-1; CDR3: ASSETGLGTEAF
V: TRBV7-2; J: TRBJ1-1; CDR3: ASSINRGADGEAF
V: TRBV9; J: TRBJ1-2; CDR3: ASSVAPNPHYGYT
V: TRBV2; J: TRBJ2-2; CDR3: ASSPAYTGELF